This paragraph covers one TCR beta chain sequence. The antigen this receptor binds is unknown. Qualities for individual bases were not recorded, and no much larger clone is one base off. TCRbeta CDR3 regions were amplified from genomic DNA by means of the immunoSEQ Assay, a bias-controlled multiplex PCR. On the authors' methods: Nucleated cell counts per sample were estimated from amplification of reference gene primers within the assay. Sequence reads were collapsed and filtered to measure the absolute abundance of every unique TCRbeta CDR3 rearrangement. For each sample, productive Simpson clonality was calculated by taking the square root of Simpson's diversity index across productive rearrangements. TCRdb obtained this table from immuneACCESS and retained in-frame rearrangements with V and J assigned. These tables miss some clones; where compared with another copy, unresolved V genes account for less than half of the shortfall, and the remainder is unexplained. That table furnishes V, J and clone size, whereas the DNA furnished D and trimming. The sample contains approximately 300,000 clones, around nine tenths of them found a single time. The ten largest clones represent 1% of the sample.

The data were obtained in a study of blood T cell repertoires in COVID-19 (TCRdb year 2020). With regard to the full study: Collaborator samples came from the United States, Italy and Spain and covered acute and convalescent phases of COVID-19. The prospective study material was composed of cDNA or gDNA derived from T cells, B-cell-depleted T cells, or PBMCs. Deeply sampled blood TCRbeta repertoires from subjects exposed to, actively infected with, or recovered from COVID-19 were included in the dataset. The repertoires were released in a freely available public database meant as a resource for research on the immune response to SARS-CoV-2. Samples were obtained from the ongoing ImmuneRACE study (first 160 participants) and from 1,200 or so subjects provided by 6 global collaborators. Sample metadata almost always included a de-identified subject ID, COVID-19 status, age in years and sex. HLA class I and class II types, where available, came from metadata supplied by the sample provider rather than from assay-based typing. Broad study findings and their caveats: How much clinical and demographic metadata was included differed by source and by participant, and the metadata was provided uncurated.

Inclusive of the bounding cysteine and phenylalanine, the CDR3 is 12 residues long. The read is trimmed to its CDR3 DNA, 36 bases read in frame from base 1. The germline V gene encodes CDR1 SNHLY and CDR2 FYNNEI. Deletion took 4 bases off V and 10 bases off J, with a span of 11 bases between the germline ends. Collaborating institutions collected whole blood in K2EDTA tubes following their own protocols. For TCRbeta analysis, collaborator samples were shipped as frozen whole blood, as isolated PBMCs, or as DNA extracted from either sample type. Sequenced: peripheral blood. The sequence is built from TRBV2 and TRBJ2-1, with TRBD1 as a weak D call on 6 bases. The TCR originated in a man in his fifties or sixties with active or convalescent COVID-19. The CDR3 in this case is CASSGGRGEQFF. The DNA sequence is TGTGCCAGCAGTGGGGGGCGCGGCGAGCAGTTCTTC.